The entry below gives a single T cell receptor beta chain sequence along with its context. Its cognate antigen is unknown. The entry originates in a study of identical twins. Study-level points and caveats: Abundant beta clonotypes from cord blood bore fewer insertions; memory repertoires lacked this pattern.

V gave up 5 bases and J gave up 4 bases, with 15 bases separating them. CDR1 SGHAT and CDR2 FQNNGV come from the germline V gene. The length of the CDR3 is 15 residues. The donors were all healthy and Caucasian. Template switching, a step in the protocol, added a universal primer site, and cDNA carried unique molecular identifiers. TCRdb passed the 5' RACE reads through MiXCR, listing each CDR3 protein once. The data contain about 720,000 distinct CDR3 sequences, less than 10% of them singletons. The data also belong to a second study, concerning yellow fever vaccine responses in identical twins.

The sample consisted of PBMCs. This receptor was obtained from a woman younger than 30 in good health. The rearrangement joins TRBV11-2 to TRBJ2-1; no firm D call. CDR3 amino acids: CASSPQLQKYNEQFF. CDR3 DNA sequence: TGTGCCAGCAGCCCTCAACTGCAGAAATACAATGAGCAGTTCTTC.